This T cell receptor beta chain derives from a study of blood T cell repertoires in COVID-19. Study-level background: Sites in the United States, Italy and Spain provided acute and convalescent COVID-19 samples. PBMCs, B-cell-depleted T cells, or T cells provided the cDNA or gDNA that made up the material.

The CDR3 consists of 14 residues. Germline CDR1 reads SGDLS; CDR2 reads YYNGEE. Trimming pared 0 bases from V and 10 bases from J, leaving 13 bases between. Methods used by the authors: Estimates of nucleated cell counts were drawn from the amplification of reference gene primers. The table came from immunoSEQ multiplex PCR; TCRdb's copy has only in-frame clones and leaves some out. V and J calls and clone size are copied from that table; D and trimming were computed from the DNA. The repertoire holds 150,000 or so clones, with 84% as singletons. The rearrangement joins TRBV9 to TRBJ1-4, with unresolved D. The sequence was collected from a woman aged 60 to 75 with acute or convalescent COVID-19. Specimen: peripheral blood. In DNA form, the CDR3 reads TGTGCCAGCAGCGTAGGGCCTTCGGGAGGAAAACTGTTTTTT. Translated: CASSVGPSGGKLFF. Full variable domain (outside the CDR3, taken from reference TRBV9 and TRBJ1-4): DSGVTQTPKHLITATGQRVTLRCSPRSGDLSVYWYQQSLDQGLQFLIQYYNGEERAKGNILERFSAQQFPDLHSELNLSSLELGDSALYFCASSVGPSGGKLFFGSGTQLSVL.